This T cell receptor beta chain derives from a study of cytomegalovirus exposure and HLA in healthy donors. The ends lost 3 bases at V and 7 bases at J; junction bases unmatched: 7. The germline V gene has CDR1 LNHDA and CDR2 SQIVND (reference sequence). CDR3 length: 15 amino acids. PCR was performed using 60 Vbeta and 13 Jbeta primers. Sequenced by immunoSEQ multiplex PCR; TCRdb stores in-frame clones only, minus some. The repertoire has some 160,000 clones, around 78% of them found once; the top ten carry under 2%. This TCR was sampled from a man in his forties in good health and CMV-seronegative. The chain has TRBV19 and TRBJ2-1, with 9 nucleotides matching TRBD2. Sequenced sample: PBMCs. The DNA of the CDR3 is TGTGCCAGTAGTATGCTAGCGGGGCTTAGGAATGAGCAGTTCTTC. This translates into CASSMLAGLRNEQFF.